What follows are 22 T cell receptor beta chains derived from one specimen sequenced in a study of molecular identifiers for immune sequencing clone quantification (dated by TCRdb to 2016 to 2018). Preparation of the library involved PCR. The sequencer was an Illumina HiSeq 4000. TCRdb cleaned the public reads at Q25 with fastp, built clones with MiXCR and kept in-frame beta chains. CDR3 protein sequences are deduplicated, and each keeps its most common genes and DNA. Within this sample are more than 50,000 distinct CDR3 sequences, with 15% to 20% of them counted one time only. 1.4% of the sample belongs to the ten largest clones. The sequencing input was naive CD8+ T cells from blood, with Jurkat cell RNA spiked in. The sample's cell subset or site label, decoded: FACS-sorted CD8+CD4-CCR7+CD45RA+ naive T cells. These receptors originate from a human donor in good health. Some libraries in this study had Jurkat cell RNA spiked in.

The chain is built from TRBV7-6 and TRBJ2-1, with D possibly being TRBD1 or TRBD2 (5 bases each). CDR3 length: 12 residues. Germline V gene sequence: CDR1 SGHVS, CDR2 FNYEAQ. V lost 5 bases and J 9 bases, leaving 11 bases between the germline ends. CDR3 sequence: CASSPSGTEQFF. The CDR3 DNA reads TGTGCCAGCAGCCCCTCAGGGACTGAGCAGTTCTTC.

This clonotype occurred many times. The DNA of the CDR3 is TGTGCCAGCAGCGTCCCGGGACAGGAGGGGCAGTTCTTC. This translates into CASSVPGQEGQFF. This chain connects TRBV12-3 or TRBV12-4 to TRBJ2-1; TRBD1 agrees at 8 bases. The J segment lost 12 bases and the V segment lost 6 bases, leaving 10 bases of the junction unmatched. This CDR3 spans 13 amino acids.

This CDR3 reads CASSRTARLDYGYTF. DNA of the CDR3: TGTGCCAGCAGCCGGACGGCGCGGCTCGACTATGGCTACACCTTC. The chain couples TRBV3-1 to TRBJ1-2; D call uncertain. Germline V CDR1 and CDR2: LGHDT, YNNKEL (reference sequence). This CDR3 is 15 amino acids long. The germline V and J ends were trimmed by 4 bases and 3 bases, with 15 bases remaining between them.

This clonotype was counted many times. J is TRBJ2-7 and V is TRBV27; D gene unclear. The CDR3 has 13 residues. Trimming took off 8 bases at V and 0 bases at J, with 11 bases between the two ends. Germline CDR1 MNHEY, CDR2 SMNVEV (reference sequence). The chain's CDR3 is CASRLTVSYEQYF. In DNA, the CDR3 is TGTGCCAGCCGACTTACCGTCTCCTACGAGCAGTACTTC.

Many counts were recorded for this clonotype. The V call is TRBV4-3, the J call TRBJ2-7, with 10 bases aligning to TRBD1. J gave up 6 bases and V 0 bases, and 8 bases lay outside the gene matches. The germline CDR1 and CDR2 sequences are LGHNA and YSLEER. The CDR3 sequence is 16 residues long. CDR3 loop: CASSQDWRDRGSEQYF. CDR3 nucleotide sequence: TGCGCCAGCAGCCAAGATTGGCGGGACAGGGGATCCGAGCAGTACTTC.

This clonotype has a handful of counts. With a much larger clone just one base away, this may be a read error. The chain links TRBV4-1 to TRBJ1-6; a possible D gene is TRBD1 (5 bases). This CDR3 spans 13 amino acids. Germline values: CDR1 MGHRA, CDR2 YSYEKL. In DNA form, the CDR3 reads TGCGCCAGCAGCCATGGGGGAAATTCACCCCTCCGCTTT. Residues: CASSHGGNSPLRF.

This clonotype showed up many times. The chain combines TRBV12-3 or TRBV12-4 with TRBJ2-5; possible D gene TRBD2, 6 bases. The V and J ends lost 3 bases and 1 base respectively, with 9 bases between them. The CDR3 runs to 14 residues. The CDR3 loop is CASSFLAPQETQYF. The CDR3 DNA is TGTGCCAGCAGTTTCCTAGCGCCCCAAGAGACCCAGTACTTC.

This clonotype has ten or more counts. The gene calls are TRBV7-9 and TRBJ2-1; D might be TRBD2 (5 bases). The germline V gene has CDR1 SEHNR and CDR2 FQNEAQ (reference sequence). Trimming took off 5 bases at V and 9 bases at J, with 17 bases between the two ends. CDR3 length: 14 amino acids. The CDR3 here is CASSPPSSSGEQFF. For the CDR3, the DNA is TGTGCCAGCAGCCCTCCCTCTAGCTCAGGTGAGCAGTTCTTC.

This clonotype was recorded many times. The CDR3: CSARHLRGLPNTIYF. As DNA, the CDR3 is TGCAGTGCTAGACACTTACGGGGACTACCAAACACCATATATTTT. This chain uses TRBV20-1 with TRBJ1-3; D is perhaps TRBD1 (5 bases). The CDR3 consists of 15 residues. The V end lost 2 bases, the J end lost 6 bases, and 17 bases lay between the germline ends. The V gene's germline CDR1 is DFQATT and CDR2 SNEGSKA (reference sequence).

This clonotype has more than one count but fewer than ten. This could be a read error, since a much larger clone is one nucleotide away. The V gene is TRBV6-2 or TRBV6-3, the J gene TRBJ1-1, with D unclear. Deletions cut 5 bases from V and 7 bases from J, with 17 bases between. The CDR3 loop spans 14 amino acids. Germline lookup yields CDR1 MNHEY and CDR2 SVGEGT. In DNA, the CDR3 is TGTGCCAGCAGTCAGTCCTTCGTAGAGTATGAAGCTTTCTTT. It codes for CASSQSFVEYEAFF.

The chain uses TRBV19 and TRBJ1-3; D gene uncertain. This CDR3 has 15 residues. V was cut by 7 bases and J by 1 base, with 14 bases left in between. Germline lookup yields CDR1 LNHDA and CDR2 SQIVND (reference sequence). This chain's CDR3 is CASTEGPTSGNTIYF. The CDR3, as DNA: TGTGCCAGTACGGAGGGTCCCACTTCTGGAAACACCATATATTTT.

This clonotype was recorded at least ten times. The gene calls are TRBV6-5 and TRBJ2-3, with 7 nucleotides matching TRBD2. This CDR3 contains 16 residues. In germline, CDR1 is MNHEY, CDR2 SVGAGI. Trimming at V came to 4 bases and at J to 0 bases, leaving 7 bases not matched to a gene. The chain's CDR3 is CASSLLLSGSTDTQYF. In nucleotides, the CDR3 is TGTGCCAGCAGTTTACTCCTTAGCGGGAGCACAGATACGCAGTATTTT.

About this clonotype itself: A clone one base away is much larger, so this may be a read error. V is TRBV27 and J is TRBJ1-2, with D perhaps matching TRBD1 (6 bases). CDR3 length: 14 residues. Germline CDR1 and CDR2: MNHEY and SMNVEV (reference sequence). The CDR3, as DNA: TGTGCCAGCGGGGTCAGGGGTTCCGGCTATGGCTGCACCTTC. This gives the protein CASGVRGSGYGCTF.

The chain combines TRBV6-2 or TRBV6-3 with TRBJ2-3; the D is unclear. V was shortened by 4 bases and J by 4 bases, with 15 bases between the two germline ends. Germline loops: CDR1 MNHEY, CDR2 SVGEGT. CDR3 length: 15 amino acids. This CDR3 reads CASSSQVPPADTQYF. CDR3 nucleotides: TGTGCCAGCAGTTCCCAGGTCCCCCCGGCAGATACGCAGTATTTT.

Ten or more counts support this clonotype. V gene TRBV6-2 or TRBV6-3 combines with J gene TRBJ2-7; 15 nucleotides line up with TRBD2. With 6 bases clipped from V and 5 bases from J, the junction kept 11 bases outside the gene matches. Germline CDR1 MNHEY, CDR2 SVGEGT. The CDR3 contains 17 residues. Written as DNA, the CDR3 is TGTGCCAGCAGCGAAACCGGGACTAGCGGGAGGATCCACGAGCAGTACTTC. It yields the protein CASSETGTSGRIHEQYF.

This clonotype was detected many times. CDR3: CASSFFLGGGGGVGTEAFF. CDR3 DNA: TGTGCCAGCAGCTTTTTTTTAGGTGGTGGCGGGGGCGTCGGCACTGAAGCTTTCTTT. The J gene is TRBJ1-1, the V gene TRBV11-3, with D possibly TRBD1 on 6 matching bases. Trimming shortened V by 3 bases and J by 4 bases, and 27 bases separated the two germline ends. The CDR3 runs to 19 residues. The V gene's germline CDR1 is SGHNT and CDR2 YENEEA.

On this clonotype: Since a much larger clone is just one base distant, this may be a read error. The chain recombines TRBV27 with TRBJ1-1, with D possibly TRBD1 on 5 matching bases. Per the germline V gene, CDR1 is MNHEY and CDR2 is SMNVEV (reference sequence). Deletions cut 2 bases from V and 8 bases from J, with 12 bases between. The CDR3 length is 13 residues. CDR3 residues: CASSLTGAVEAFF. The DNA of the CDR3 is TGTGCCAGCAGTTTAACCGGGGCCGTAGAAGCTTTCTTT.

There are many counts of this clonotype. This chain uses TRBV7-9 with TRBJ2-7, with 9 nucleotides matching TRBD2. This CDR3 contains 16 residues. V lost 5 bases to trimming and J lost 2 bases; unmatched junction nucleotides: 10. Germline V lookup: CDR1 SEHNR, CDR2 FQNEAQ (reference sequence). The CDR3 DNA is TGTGCCAGCAGCCCGCGGGGGAGCGGGGGGACCTACGAGCAGTACTTC. Protein product: CASSPRGSGGTYEQYF.

This clonotype was seen a handful of times. This chain joins TRBV20-1 and TRBJ2-4, with 8 bases identical to TRBD2. The CDR3 has 16 residues. Trimming cost V 5 bases and J 8 bases; bases outside gene matches: 17. The V gene's germline CDR1 is DFQATT and CDR2 SNEGSKA (reference sequence). CDR3: CSARREVSQDVDIQYF. CDR3 DNA sequence: TGCAGTGCTCGGCGGGAGGTATCCCAGGACGTAGACATTCAGTACTTC.

Worth noting for this clonotype: A much larger clone lies one base from this, so it may be a read error. The chain combines TRBV9 with TRBJ1-6; D not certain. There are 15 residues in the CDR3. Per germline, CDR1 SGDLS and CDR2 YYNGEE. Here the CDR3 reads CASGVEGQHNSPLHF. The CDR3 DNA reads TGTGCCAGCGGCGTAGAGGGCCAGCATAATTCACCCCTCCACTTT. Based on the CDR3 plus reference TRBV9 and TRBJ1-6, the full variable domain is DSGVTQTPKHLITATGQRVTLRCSPRSGDLSVYWYQQSLDQGLQFLIQYYNGEERAKGNILERFSAQQFPDLHSELNLSSLELGDSALYFCASGVEGQHNSPLHFGNGTRLTVT.

This clonotype has ten or more counts. The chain couples TRBV27 to TRBJ2-3, with 8 positions matching TRBD1. Germline CDR1 is MNHEY and CDR2 is SMNVEV (reference sequence). The CDR3 sequence is 17 residues long. Trimming at V came to 7 bases and at J to 4 bases, leaving 16 bases not matched to a gene. Here the CDR3 reads CASKAGPGGLSADTQYF. Here the CDR3 DNA reads TGTGCCAGCAAGGCGGGCCCAGGGGGCCTTAGCGCAGATACGCAGTATTTT.

This clonotype was detected only a few times. A much larger clone sits a single nucleotide away, making a read error possible. The rearrangement uses TRBV7-2 and TRBJ2-7; 8 nucleotides agree with TRBD2. This CDR3 is 15 amino acids long. V shed 1 base, J shed 3 bases, and the junction held 5 bases outside the gene matches. Per germline, CDR1 SGHTA and CDR2 FQGNSA. Here the CDR3 DNA reads TGTGCCAGCAGCTTAGTTGCGGGAGGCGACTACGAGCAGTACTTC. This sequence encodes CASSLVAGGDYEQYF.